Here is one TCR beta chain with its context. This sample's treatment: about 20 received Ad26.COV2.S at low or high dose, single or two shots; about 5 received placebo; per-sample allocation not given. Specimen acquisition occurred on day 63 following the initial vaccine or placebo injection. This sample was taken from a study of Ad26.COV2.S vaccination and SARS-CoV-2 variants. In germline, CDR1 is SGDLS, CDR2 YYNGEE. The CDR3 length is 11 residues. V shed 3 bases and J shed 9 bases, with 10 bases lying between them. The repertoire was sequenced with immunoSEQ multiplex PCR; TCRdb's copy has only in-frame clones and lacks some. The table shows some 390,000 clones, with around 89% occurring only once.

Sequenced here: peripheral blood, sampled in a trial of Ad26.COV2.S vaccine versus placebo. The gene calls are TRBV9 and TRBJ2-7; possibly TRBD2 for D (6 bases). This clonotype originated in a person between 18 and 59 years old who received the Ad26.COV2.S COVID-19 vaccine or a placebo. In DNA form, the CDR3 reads TGTGCCAGCAGCGCCCGGAGGGGGCAGTACTTC. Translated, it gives CASSARRGQYF.